These 14 T cell receptor beta chains originate from one sample sequenced in a study of T cells in Graves' hyperthyroidism and ophthalmopathy. RNA transcripts served as the template for amplifying TCR beta CDR3 regions. An initial round of RT-PCR targeting the TCR CDR3 relied on the HTBI primer set. TCRdb reprocessed the multiplex PCR reads via MiXCR and lists one record per CDR3 protein. The data hold approximately 560,000 distinct CDR3 sequences, with approximately 44% observed a single time. Sequencing was carried out using peripheral blood or thyroid tissue (not recorded which). The receptors shown here come from a young woman with Graves' hyperthyroidism.

This clonotype showed up just once. This chain connects TRBV10-3 to TRBJ2-7; D assignment may be TRBD1 or TRBD2 (5 bases each). CDR1 is ENHRY and CDR2 is SYGVKD in the germline V gene. The CDR3 is 15 residues long. Between the trimmed V and J ends, which lost 2 bases and 3 bases, there was a span of 14 bases. The CDR3 DNA sequence: TGTGCCATCAGTGAGGGGGGTCCCAACTACTACGAGCAGTACTTC. Amino acid sequence: CAISEGGPNYYEQYF.

The chain combines TRBV29-1 with TRBJ1-2; 8 bases match TRBD1. J lost 11 bases, V lost 3 bases, and 5 bases had no gene match. The CDR3 covers 11 residues. Germline V gene sequence: CDR1 SQVTM, CDR2 ANQGSEA. The CDR3 spells CSVERTGTYTF. CDR3 in DNA: TGCAGCGTTGAGCGGACAGGGACGTACACCTTC.

This chain connects TRBV5-1 to TRBJ1-1, with TRBD1 identical over 8 bases. The V and J ends lost 3 bases and 5 bases, in that order; junction bases with no gene match: 6. Germline assignment: CDR1 SGHRS and CDR2 YFSETQ. The CDR3 runs to 14 residues. This CDR3 reads CASSYSGGRTEAFF. As DNA, the CDR3 is TGCGCCAGCAGCTATTCAGGGGGCAGAACTGAAGCTTTCTTT.

This clonotype was counted ten times or more. The V and J genes are TRBV29-1 and TRBJ1-2; no reliable D call. Deletions cut 1 base from V and 8 bases from J, with 17 bases between. Germline V gene data show CDR1 as SQVTM and CDR2 as ANQGSEA. The CDR3 has 14 residues. The CDR3: CSVEAMDSLAGYTF. The CDR3 coding sequence is TGCAGCGTTGAAGCGATGGACTCCCTGGCCGGCTACACCTTC. Together with reference TRBV29-1 and TRBJ1-2, the CDR3 gives the full variable domain: SAVISQKPSRDICQRGTSLTIQCQVDSQVTMMFWYRQQPGQSLTLIATANQGSEATYESGFVIDKFPISRPNLTFSTLTVSNMSPEDSSIYLCSVEAMDSLAGYTFGSGTRLTVV.

The chain carries TRBV7-2 and TRBJ2-7, with 10 bases matching TRBD1. V shed 5 bases, J shed 0 bases, and the junction held 4 bases outside the gene matches. Germline V gives CDR1 SGHTA, CDR2 FQGNSA. This CDR3 region has 15 residues. CDR3 residues: CASSDRGLSSYEQYF. The CDR3 bases are TGTGCCAGCAGCGACAGGGGGCTTAGCTCCTACGAGCAGTACTTC.

This clonotype was counted ten times or more. CDR3 coding DNA: TGCAGTGCCACGGCCCCTAGCTATGGCTACACCTTC. Translated: CSATAPSYGYTF. V and J are TRBV20-1 and TRBJ1-2; D call uncertain. CDR1 DFQATT and CDR2 SNEGSKA come from the germline V gene (reference sequence). Trimming cost V 6 bases and J 4 bases, with 12 bases left between them. The CDR3 extends over 12 amino acids.

This clonotype was picked up a small number of times. The J gene is TRBJ1-1, the V gene TRBV27; 9 bases align to TRBD1. Germline V gives CDR1 MNHEY, CDR2 SMNVEV (reference sequence). V shed 6 bases, J shed 5 bases, and the junction held 4 bases outside the gene matches. The CDR3 consists of 13 residues. The CDR3 protein is CASRRTGETEAFF. DNA for the CDR3: TGTGCCAGCAGGAGGACAGGGGAGACTGAAGCTTTCTTT.

This clonotype was observed a single time. The chain employs TRBV25-1 and TRBJ1-2; 7 nucleotides agree with TRBD1. CDR1 MGHDK and CDR2 SYGVNS come from the germline V gene. V shed 6 bases, J shed 8 bases, and the junction held 12 bases outside the gene matches. The CDR3 has 14 amino acids. CDR3 in amino acids: CASSRQGIISGYTF. CDR3 nucleotide sequence: TGTGCCAGCAGCCGACAGGGAATTATATCAGGCTACACCTTC.

This chain joins TRBV20-1 and TRBJ1-2; D uncertain. Between the trimmed V and J ends, which lost 1 base and 3 bases, there was a span of 15 bases. The CDR3 has 15 residues. Germline CDR1 reads DFQATT; CDR2 reads SNEGSKA (reference sequence). The CDR3 reads CSARAHREGDYGYTF. In DNA form, the CDR3 reads TGCAGTGCTAGAGCCCATAGGGAGGGTGACTATGGCTACACCTTC.

This clonotype was seen at least ten times. The rearrangement joins TRBV29-1 to TRBJ2-7; TRBD1 is a possible D gene (6 bases). The germline CDR1 and CDR2 sequences are SQVTM and ANQGSEA. The CDR3 spans 12 residues. The V end was cut by 7 bases, the J end by 1 base, with 11 bases between. CDR3 residues: CSGGLDSYEQYF. The CDR3 nucleotides are TGCAGCGGGGGGCTTGATTCCTACGAGCAGTACTTC.

The chain employs TRBV15 and TRBJ2-7; either TRBD1 or TRBD2 may fit D (5 bases each). V was clipped by 3 bases and J by 10 bases, with 22 bases between them. The CDR3 is 15 amino acids. CDR1 and CDR2 (germline): LNHNV, YYDKDF (reference sequence). The CDR3 protein is CATSSLATGRPAQYF. The CDR3, as DNA: TGTGCCACCAGCAGCTTAGCCACGGGACGGCCGGCCCAGTACTTC.

This clonotype was counted a few times. V and J are TRBV13 and TRBJ1-1; the D gene is possibly TRBD1 (6 bases). The CDR3 is 15 residues long. The germline gives CDR1 PRHDT, CDR2 FYEKMQ (reference sequence). The V end lost 7 bases, the J end lost 0 bases, and 15 bases lay between the germline ends. The CDR3 DNA is TGTGCCAGCACCTTCTCAGGGGATGTGAACACTGAAGCTTTCTTT. Translating it yields CASTFSGDVNTEAFF.

V usage is TRBV24-1 and J usage is TRBJ2-7, with D unresolved. The CDR3 contains 11 residues. Trimming removed 11 bases at V and 6 bases at J, with 13 bases between. CDR1 and CDR2 from the germline V gene are KGHDR and SFDVKD. The CDR3 sequence: CASKGNSEQYF. Written as DNA, the CDR3 is TGTGCCAGTAAAGGGAACAGCGAGCAGTACTTC.

The rearrangement joins TRBV29-1 to TRBJ2-7; a possible D gene is TRBD2 (5 bases). CDR3 length equals 11 residues. V gave up 6 bases and J gave up 10 bases, with 16 bases separating them. Germline CDR1 is SQVTM and CDR2 is ANQGSEA. CDR3 amino acids: CSVAREPNQYF. CDR3 nucleotide sequence: TGCAGCGTCGCCCGGGAACCTAATCAGTACTTC.